The 13 T cell receptor beta chains below all came from one sample that was sequenced in a study of T cell responses to AZD1222 COVID-19 vaccine. TCRdb's table, derived via immunoSEQ multiplex PCR, lists solely in-frame clones and lacks some. This table has over 100,000 clones, around 93% appearing once. This material consisted of peripheral blood, taken on day 0 of AZD1222 vaccination. The receptor set was obtained from an adult in good health.

J is TRBJ2-2 and V is TRBV9; TRBD2 is a possible D gene (5 bases). The CDR3 spans 15 residues. Germline V CDR1 and CDR2: SGDLS, YYNGEE. Between the trimmed V and J ends, which lost 4 bases and 6 bases, there was a span of 16 bases. CDR3 region: CASSPPGGGAGELFF. The CDR3 nucleotides read TGTGCCAGCAGCCCCCCTGGAGGCGGAGCCGGGGAGCTGTTTTTT.

The J gene is TRBJ1-2, the V gene TRBV28; 8 nucleotides agree with TRBD1. V dropped 3 bases and J dropped 4; count of bases not matched to a gene: 4. The CDR3 loop spans 14 amino acids. Germline V gives CDR1 MDHEN, CDR2 SYDVKM. The CDR3 is CASSFPDRAYGYTF. CDR3 in DNA: TGTGCCAGCAGTTTCCCGGACAGGGCCTATGGCTACACCTTC.

The chain recombines TRBV28 with TRBJ1-4; D uncertain. V was cut by 5 bases and J by 3 bases, with 10 bases left in between. Per germline, CDR1 MDHEN and CDR2 SYDVKM. The CDR3 extends over 14 amino acids. The CDR3 coding sequence is TGTGCCAGCAGTCCCTACCGGTCTAATGAAAAACTGTTTTTT. It encodes CASSPYRSNEKLFF.

The genes are TRBV5-3 and TRBJ2-7, with 7 bases matching TRBD1. Being an ORF, TRBV5-3 has a function that is uncertain. V lost 3 bases, J lost 0 bases, and 6 bases stayed unmatched. The CDR3 has 15 residues. CDR3 amino acids: CARSYRDSHSYEQYF. The CDR3 region has the DNA TGTGCCAGAAGCTATCGGGACAGCCACTCCTACGAGCAGTACTTC.

The chain recombines TRBV6-6 with TRBJ1-1; maybe TRBD1 (5 bases). V was cut by 6 bases and J by 11 bases, with 19 bases left in between. The germline CDR1 and CDR2 sequences are MNHNY and SVGAGI (reference sequence). This CDR3 spans 13 amino acids. The CDR3 DNA reads as TGTGCCAGCAGCTCCGGGGACCACGCCGGGGCTTTCTTT. Encoded protein: CASSSGDHAGAFF.

The V and J genes are TRBV19 and TRBJ1-1; D perhaps matches TRBD1 (5 bases). Trimming removed 0 bases from V and 3 bases from J, with 20 bases in between. CDR3 length: 18 residues. CDR1 is LNHDA and CDR2 is SQIVND in the germline V gene (reference sequence). CDR3 region: CASSIDPLIGSGDTEAFF. The CDR3 nucleotides are TGTGCCAGTAGTATAGACCCCCTAATCGGTTCGGGGGACACTGAAGCTTTCTTT.

On this clone: The identical CDR3 is also encoded by other nucleotide sequences in the sample. The rearrangement uses TRBV9 and TRBJ1-2, with 8 bases lining up with TRBD1. The ends lost 0 bases at V and 2 bases at J; junction bases unmatched: 0. The CDR3 runs to 14 residues. In germline, CDR1 is SGDLS, CDR2 YYNGEE. Here the CDR3 DNA reads TGTGCCAGCAGCGTAGGACAGGGGAACTATGGCTACACCTTC. Translating gives CASSVGQGNYGYTF.

The CDR3 region has the DNA TGCGCCAGCAGCCAACGTCGTGCTGAAAAACTGTTTTTT. Its protein is CASSQRRAEKLFF. This chain joins TRBV4-3 and TRBJ1-4; D gene uncertain. Germline CDR1 is LGHNA and CDR2 is YSLEER. V gave up 2 bases and J gave up 7 bases, with 8 bases separating them. CDR3 size: 13 residues.

CDR3 nucleotides: TGTGCCAGCAGTCAAGCGGGGGGCACAGATACGCAGTATTTT. It yields the protein CASSQAGGTDTQYF. The J gene is TRBJ2-3, the V gene TRBV9; 8 bases align to TRBD2. The CDR3 spans 14 residues. Germline lookup yields CDR1 SGDLS and CDR2 YYNGEE. Losses at the gene ends were 5 bases for V and 1 base for J; bases not matched to a gene: 3. Together with reference TRBV9 and TRBJ2-3, the CDR3 gives the full variable domain: DSGVTQTPKHLITATGQRVTLRCSPRSGDLSVYWYQQSLDQGLQFLIQYYNGEERAKGNILERFSAQQFPDLHSELNLSSLELGDSALYFCASSQAGGTDTQYFGPGTRLTVL.

The V call is TRBV7-8, the J call TRBJ1-5, with D possibly matching TRBD1 (5 bases). The CDR3 spans 16 residues. Germline V gene sequence: CDR1 SGHVS, CDR2 FQNEAQ. V shed 5 bases and J shed 0 bases, with 14 bases lying between them. The CDR3 DNA follows: TGTGCCAGCAGCCCGGGGACCGGCAATAGCAATCAGCCCCAGCATTTT. It encodes CASSPGTGNSNQPQHF.

The V call is TRBV5-4, the J call TRBJ1-1, with 8 bases identical to TRBD1. V was clipped by 5 bases and J by 1 base; unmatched bases: 4. The germline gives CDR1 SGHNT, CDR2 YYREEE (reference sequence). This CDR3 is 14 amino acids long. The CDR3 reads CASSQGQENTEAFF. CDR3 coding DNA: TGTGCCAGCAGTCAGGGACAGGAGAACACTGAAGCTTTCTTT.

This chain uses TRBV21-1 with TRBJ2-1; the DNA was not compared with TRBD2, the D call given in the table. TRBV21-1 is a pseudogene locus. This CDR3 comprises 16 residues. CDR3 loop: CASSKGISGSRIEQFF. As DNA, the CDR3 is TGTGCCAGCAGCAAAGGCATCAGCGGGAGTAGGATTGAGCAGTTCTTC.

The V gene is TRBV19, the J gene TRBJ1-4; no firm D call. There are 16 residues in the CDR3. Looked up from germline, CDR1 is LNHDA and CDR2 is SQIVND (reference sequence). The ends were cut back, 3 bases at V and 0 bases at J, with 11 bases in the middle. CDR3 sequence (DNA): TGTGCCAGTAGTATCCCGTATCTTTCAACTAATGAAAAACTGTTTTTT. Translated: CASSIPYLSTNEKLFF.